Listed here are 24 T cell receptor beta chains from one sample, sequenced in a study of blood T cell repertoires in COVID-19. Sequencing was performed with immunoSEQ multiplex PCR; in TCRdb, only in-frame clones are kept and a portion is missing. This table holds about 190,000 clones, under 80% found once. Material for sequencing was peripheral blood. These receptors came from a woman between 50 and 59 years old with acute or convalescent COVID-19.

The CDR3 is CASSYSRSPYTGELFF. The CDR3 bases are TGTGCCAGCAGTTACTCGAGGAGTCCGTACACCGGGGAGCTGTTTTTT. The genes are TRBV6-5 and TRBJ2-2, with no clear D. There are 16 residues in the CDR3. CDR1 and CDR2 (germline): MNHEY, SVGAGI. Trimming removed 0 bases at V and 3 bases at J, with 11 bases between.

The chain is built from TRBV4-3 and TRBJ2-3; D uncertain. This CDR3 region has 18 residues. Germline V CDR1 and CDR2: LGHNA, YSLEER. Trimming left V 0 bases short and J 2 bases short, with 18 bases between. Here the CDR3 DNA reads TGCGCCAGCAGCCAAGAGTGGCATCCGCCAACAACCACAGATACGCAGTATTTT. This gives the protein CASSQEWHPPTTTDTQYF.

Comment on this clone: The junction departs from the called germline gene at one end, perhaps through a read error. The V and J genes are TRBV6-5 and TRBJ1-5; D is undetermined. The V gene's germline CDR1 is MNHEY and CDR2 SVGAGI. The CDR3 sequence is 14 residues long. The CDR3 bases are TGTGCCGGCAGTTACGGGCAGGAGGGTGAGCCCCAGCATTTT. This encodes CAGSYGQEGEPQHF.

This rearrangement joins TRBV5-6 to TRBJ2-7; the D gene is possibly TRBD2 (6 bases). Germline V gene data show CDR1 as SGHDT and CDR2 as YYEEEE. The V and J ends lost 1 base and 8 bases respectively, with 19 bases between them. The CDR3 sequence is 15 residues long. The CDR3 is CASSLLGSGPTKQYF. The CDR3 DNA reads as TGTGCCAGCAGCTTGTTAGGTAGCGGTCCTACAAAGCAGTACTTC.

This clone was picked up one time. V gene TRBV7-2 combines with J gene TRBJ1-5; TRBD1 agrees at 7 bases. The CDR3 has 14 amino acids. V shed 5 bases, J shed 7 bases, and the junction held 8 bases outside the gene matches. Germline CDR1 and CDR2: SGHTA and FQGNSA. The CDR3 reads CASSVRQGEQPQHF. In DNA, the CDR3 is TGTGCCAGCAGCGTCCGACAGGGAGAACAGCCCCAGCATTTT.

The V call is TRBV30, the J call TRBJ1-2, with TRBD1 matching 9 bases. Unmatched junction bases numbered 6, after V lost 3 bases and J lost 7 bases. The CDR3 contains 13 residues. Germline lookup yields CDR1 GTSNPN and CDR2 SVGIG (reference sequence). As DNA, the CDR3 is TGTGCCTGGAGGAGGACAGGGGAAGGTGGCTACACCTTC. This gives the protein CAWRRTGEGGYTF. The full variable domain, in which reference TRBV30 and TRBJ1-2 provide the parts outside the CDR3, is SQTIHQWPATLVQPVGSPLSLECTVEGTSNPNLYWYRQAAGRGLQLLFYSVGIGQISSEVPQNLSASRPQDRQFILSSKKLLLSDSGFYLCAWRRTGEGGYTFGSGTRLTVV.

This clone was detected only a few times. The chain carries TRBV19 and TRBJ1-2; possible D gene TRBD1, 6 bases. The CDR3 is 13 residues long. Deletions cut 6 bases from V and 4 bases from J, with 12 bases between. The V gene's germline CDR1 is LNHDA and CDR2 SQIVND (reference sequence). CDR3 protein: CASRLTGSYGYTF. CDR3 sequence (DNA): TGTGCCAGTAGGCTGACAGGCAGCTATGGCTACACCTTC.

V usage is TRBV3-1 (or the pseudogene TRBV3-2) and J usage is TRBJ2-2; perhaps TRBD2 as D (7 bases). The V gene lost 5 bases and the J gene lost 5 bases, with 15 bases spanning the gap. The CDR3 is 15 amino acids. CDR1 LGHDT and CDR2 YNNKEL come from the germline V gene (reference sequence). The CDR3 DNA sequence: TGTGCCAGCAGCAATCCAGGGGAGGGGACCGGGGAGCTGTTTTTT. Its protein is CASSNPGEGTGELFF.

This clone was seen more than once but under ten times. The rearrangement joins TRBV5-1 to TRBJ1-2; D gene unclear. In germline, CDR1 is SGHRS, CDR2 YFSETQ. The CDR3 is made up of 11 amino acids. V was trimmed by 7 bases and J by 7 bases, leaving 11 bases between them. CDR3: CASRREGGYTF. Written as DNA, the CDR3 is TGCGCCAGCCGCCGTGAGGGTGGCTACACCTTC.

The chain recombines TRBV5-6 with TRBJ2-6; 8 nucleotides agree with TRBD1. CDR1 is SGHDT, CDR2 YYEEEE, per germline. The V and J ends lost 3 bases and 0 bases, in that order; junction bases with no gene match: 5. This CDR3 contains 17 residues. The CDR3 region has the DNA TGTGCCAGCAGCTATAGGCAGGGGGCCTCTGGGGCCAACGTCCTGACTTTC. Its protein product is CASSYRQGASGANVLTF.

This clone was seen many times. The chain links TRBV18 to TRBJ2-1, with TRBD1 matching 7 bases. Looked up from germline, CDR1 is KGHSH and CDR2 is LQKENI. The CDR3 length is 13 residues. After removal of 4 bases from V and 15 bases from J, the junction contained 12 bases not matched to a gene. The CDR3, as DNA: TGTGCCAGCTCACTCGACAGGGATGGTCGTCTGTTCTTC. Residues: CASSLDRDGRLFF.

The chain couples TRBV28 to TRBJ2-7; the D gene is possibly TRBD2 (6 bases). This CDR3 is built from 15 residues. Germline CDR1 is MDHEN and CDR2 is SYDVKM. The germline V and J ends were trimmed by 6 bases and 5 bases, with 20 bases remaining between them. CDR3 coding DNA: TGTGCCAGCAGCTTCTTCGAGGGAGGAGTGCACGAGCAGTACTTC. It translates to CASSFFEGGVHEQYF. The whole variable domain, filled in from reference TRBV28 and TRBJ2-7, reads DVKVTQSSRYLVKRTGEKVFLECVQDMDHENMFWYRQDPGLGLRLIYFSYDVKMKEKGDIPEGYSVSREKKERFSLILESASTNQTSMYLCASSFFEGGVHEQYFGPGTRLTVT.

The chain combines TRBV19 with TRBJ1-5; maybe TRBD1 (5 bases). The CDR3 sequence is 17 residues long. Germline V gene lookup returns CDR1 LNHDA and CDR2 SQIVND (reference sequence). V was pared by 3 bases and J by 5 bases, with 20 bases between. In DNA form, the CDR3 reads TGTGCCAGTAGTATCCCCTCGACAGTTCCACGGGATCAGCCCCAGCATTTT. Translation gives CASSIPSTVPRDQPQHF.

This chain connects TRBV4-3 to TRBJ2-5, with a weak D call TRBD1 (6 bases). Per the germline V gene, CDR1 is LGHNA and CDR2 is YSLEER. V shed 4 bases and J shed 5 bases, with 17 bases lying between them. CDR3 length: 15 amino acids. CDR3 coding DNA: TGCGCCAGCAGCCCCTCCTCAGGGGACGGGGAGACCCAGTACTTC. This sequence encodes CASSPSSGDGETQYF.

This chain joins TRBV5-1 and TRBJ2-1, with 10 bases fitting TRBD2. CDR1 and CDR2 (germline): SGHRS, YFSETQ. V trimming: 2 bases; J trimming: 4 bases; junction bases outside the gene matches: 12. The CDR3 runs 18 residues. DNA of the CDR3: TGCGCCAGCAGCTTTTCAGCGGGAGGGCTAAGGGGGTACAATGAGCAGTTCTTC. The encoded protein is CASSFSAGGLRGYNEQFF.

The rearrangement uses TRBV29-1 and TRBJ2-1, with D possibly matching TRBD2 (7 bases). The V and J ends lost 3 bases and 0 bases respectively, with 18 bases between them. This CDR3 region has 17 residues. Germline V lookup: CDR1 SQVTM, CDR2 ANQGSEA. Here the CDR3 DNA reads TGCAGCGTTGACAATACGGGGGGCCCTTCCTCCTACAATGAGCAGTTCTTC. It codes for CSVDNTGGPSSYNEQFF.

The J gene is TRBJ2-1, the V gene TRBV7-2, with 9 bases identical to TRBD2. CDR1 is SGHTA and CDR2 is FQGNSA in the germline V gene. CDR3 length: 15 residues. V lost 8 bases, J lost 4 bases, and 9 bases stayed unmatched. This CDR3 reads CASSKGSGRYNEQFF. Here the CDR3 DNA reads TGTGCCAGCTCGAAAGGCAGCGGGAGGTACAATGAGCAGTTCTTC.

CDR3 loop: CASEPTGEESGYTF. DNA for the CDR3: TGTGCCAGTGAACCGACAGGGGAAGAGAGTGGCTACACCTTC. This rearrangement joins TRBV19 to TRBJ1-2; TRBD1 agrees at 8 bases. The CDR3 totals 14 residues. CDR1 and CDR2 (germline): LNHDA, SQIVND (reference sequence). The V segment lost 8 bases and the J segment 7 bases; nucleotides outside the gene matches: 12.

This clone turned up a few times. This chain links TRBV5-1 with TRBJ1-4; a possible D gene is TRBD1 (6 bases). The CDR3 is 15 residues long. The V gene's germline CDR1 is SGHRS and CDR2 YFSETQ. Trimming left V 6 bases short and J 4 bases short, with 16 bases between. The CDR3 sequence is CASKAGGPYNEKLFF. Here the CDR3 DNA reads TGCGCCAGCAAAGCCGGGGGGCCTTATAATGAAAAACTGTTTTTT.

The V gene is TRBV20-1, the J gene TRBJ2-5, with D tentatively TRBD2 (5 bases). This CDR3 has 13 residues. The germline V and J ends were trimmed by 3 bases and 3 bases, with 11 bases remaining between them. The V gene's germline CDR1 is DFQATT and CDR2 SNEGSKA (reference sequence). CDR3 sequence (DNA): TGCAGTGCTAGTCCCCGGGGAAAAGAGACCCAGTACTTC. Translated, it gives CSASPRGKETQYF.

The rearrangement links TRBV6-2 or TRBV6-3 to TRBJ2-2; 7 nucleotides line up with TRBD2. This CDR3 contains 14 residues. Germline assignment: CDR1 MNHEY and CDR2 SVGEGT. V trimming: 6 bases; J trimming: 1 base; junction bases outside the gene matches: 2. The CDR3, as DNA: TGTGCCAGCAGCCTAGCGGTGAACACCGGGGAGCTGTTTTTT. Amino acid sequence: CASSLAVNTGELFF.

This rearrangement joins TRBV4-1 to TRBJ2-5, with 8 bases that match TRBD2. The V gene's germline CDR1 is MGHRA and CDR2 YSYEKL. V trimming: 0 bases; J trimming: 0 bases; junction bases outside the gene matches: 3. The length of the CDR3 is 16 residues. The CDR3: CASSQDRGGYQETQYF. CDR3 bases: TGCGCCAGCAGCCAAGACCGGGGGGGGTACCAAGAGACCCAGTACTTC.

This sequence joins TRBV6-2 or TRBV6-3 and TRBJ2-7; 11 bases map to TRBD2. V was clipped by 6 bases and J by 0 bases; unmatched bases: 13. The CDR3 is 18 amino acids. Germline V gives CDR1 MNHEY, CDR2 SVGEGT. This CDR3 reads CASSSTSGGPSSSYEQYF. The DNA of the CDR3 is TGTGCCAGCAGCTCCACTAGCGGGGGTCCCTCCAGCTCCTACGAGCAGTACTTC.

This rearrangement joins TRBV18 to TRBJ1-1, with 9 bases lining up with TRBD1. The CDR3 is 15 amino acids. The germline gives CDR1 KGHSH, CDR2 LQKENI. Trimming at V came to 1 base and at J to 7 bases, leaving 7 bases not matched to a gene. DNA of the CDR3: TGTGCCAGCTCACCACGGGGGGACAGGGTAATTGAAGCTTTCTTT. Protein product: CASSPRGDRVIEAFF.